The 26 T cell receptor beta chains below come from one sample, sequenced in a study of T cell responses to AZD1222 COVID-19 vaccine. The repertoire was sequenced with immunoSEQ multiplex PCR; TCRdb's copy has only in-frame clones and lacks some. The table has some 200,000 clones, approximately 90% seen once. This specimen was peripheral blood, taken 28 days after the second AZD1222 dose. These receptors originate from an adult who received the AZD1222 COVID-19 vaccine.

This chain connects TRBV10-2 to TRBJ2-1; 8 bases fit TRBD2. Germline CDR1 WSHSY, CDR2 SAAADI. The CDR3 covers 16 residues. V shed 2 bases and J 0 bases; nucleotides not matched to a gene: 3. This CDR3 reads CASSEAGGSSYNEQFF. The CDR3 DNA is TGCGCCAGCAGTGAGGCGGGGGGAAGCTCCTACAATGAGCAGTTCTTC.

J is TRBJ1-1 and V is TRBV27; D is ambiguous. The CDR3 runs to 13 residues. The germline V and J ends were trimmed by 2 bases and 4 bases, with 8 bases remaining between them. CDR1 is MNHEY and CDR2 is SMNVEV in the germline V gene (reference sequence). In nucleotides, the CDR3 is TGTGCCAGCAGTTTACTAGGGAGCACTGAAGCTTTCTTT. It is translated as CASSLLGSTEAFF.

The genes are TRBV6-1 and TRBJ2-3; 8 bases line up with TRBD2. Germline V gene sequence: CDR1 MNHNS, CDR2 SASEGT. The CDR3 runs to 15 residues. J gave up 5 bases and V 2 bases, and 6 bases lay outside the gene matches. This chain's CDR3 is CASSEQRERIDTQYF. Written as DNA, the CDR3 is TGTGCCAGCAGTGAACAGCGGGAGAGGATAGATACGCAGTATTTT.

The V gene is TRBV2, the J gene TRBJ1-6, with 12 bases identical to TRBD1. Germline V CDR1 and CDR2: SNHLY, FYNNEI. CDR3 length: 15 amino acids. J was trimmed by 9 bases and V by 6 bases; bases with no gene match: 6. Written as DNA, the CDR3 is TGTGCCAGCAGGGGGACAGGGGGCGCCCTTTCACCCCTCCACTTT. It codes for CASRGTGGALSPLHF.

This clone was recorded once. CDR3 nucleotides: TGTGCCTGGAGTTTGGGTAGCGGGAGATCCGGGGAGCTGTTTTTT. Translated: CAWSLGSGRSGELFF. The gene calls are TRBV30 and TRBJ2-2; 9 bases are a match to TRBD2. The CDR3 consists of 15 residues. J gave up 6 bases and V 2 bases, and 7 bases lay outside the gene matches. Looked up from germline, CDR1 is GTSNPN and CDR2 is SVGIG (reference sequence).

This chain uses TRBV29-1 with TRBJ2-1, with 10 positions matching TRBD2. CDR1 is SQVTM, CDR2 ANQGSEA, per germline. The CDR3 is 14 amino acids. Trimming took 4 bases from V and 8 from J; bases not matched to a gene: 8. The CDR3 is CSVGVLAGFDEQFF. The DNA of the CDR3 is TGCAGCGTTGGTGTACTAGCGGGATTTGATGAGCAGTTCTTC.

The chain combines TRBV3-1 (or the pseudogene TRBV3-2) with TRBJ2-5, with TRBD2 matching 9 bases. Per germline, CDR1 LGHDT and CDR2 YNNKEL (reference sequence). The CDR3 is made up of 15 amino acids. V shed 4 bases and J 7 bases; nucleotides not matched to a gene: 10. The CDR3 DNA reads TGTGCCAGCAGCCCACGACTAGCGGTGGGGCGGACCCAGTACTTC. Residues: CASSPRLAVGRTQYF.

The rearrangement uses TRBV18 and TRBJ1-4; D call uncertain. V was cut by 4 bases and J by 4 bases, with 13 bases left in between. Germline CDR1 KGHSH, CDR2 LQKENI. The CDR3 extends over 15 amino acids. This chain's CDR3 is CASSLNGRLNEKLFF. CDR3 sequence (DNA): TGTGCCAGCTCACTAAATGGCAGGCTTAATGAAAAACTGTTTTTT.

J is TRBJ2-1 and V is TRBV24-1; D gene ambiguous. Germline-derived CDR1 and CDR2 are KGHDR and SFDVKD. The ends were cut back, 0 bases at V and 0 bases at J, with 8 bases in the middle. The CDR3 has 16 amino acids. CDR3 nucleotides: TGTGCCACCAGTGATTTGGGGTCGAGCTCCTACAATGAGCAGTTCTTC. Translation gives CATSDLGSSSYNEQFF.

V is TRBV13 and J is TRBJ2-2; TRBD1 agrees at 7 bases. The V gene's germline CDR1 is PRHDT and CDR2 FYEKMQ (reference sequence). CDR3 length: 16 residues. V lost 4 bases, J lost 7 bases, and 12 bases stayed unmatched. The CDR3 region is CASSSISLSGGGELFF. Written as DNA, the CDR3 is TGTGCCAGCAGCTCCATATCCCTCTCAGGGGGCGGGGAGCTGTTTTTT.

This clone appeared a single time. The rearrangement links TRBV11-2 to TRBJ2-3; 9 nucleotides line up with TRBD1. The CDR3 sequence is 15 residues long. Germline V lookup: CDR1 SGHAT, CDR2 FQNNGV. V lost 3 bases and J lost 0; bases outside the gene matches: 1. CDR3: CASSFGTGSTDTQYF. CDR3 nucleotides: TGTGCCAGCAGCTTCGGGACAGGGAGCACAGATACGCAGTATTTT.

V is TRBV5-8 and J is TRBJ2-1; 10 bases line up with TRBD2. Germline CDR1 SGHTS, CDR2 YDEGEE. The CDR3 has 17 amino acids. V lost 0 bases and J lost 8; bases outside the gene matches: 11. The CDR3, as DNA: TGTGCCAGCAGCTTGGCCGGTTGGGCTAGCGGGAGTGATGAGCAGTTCTTC. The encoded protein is CASSLAGWASGSDEQFF.

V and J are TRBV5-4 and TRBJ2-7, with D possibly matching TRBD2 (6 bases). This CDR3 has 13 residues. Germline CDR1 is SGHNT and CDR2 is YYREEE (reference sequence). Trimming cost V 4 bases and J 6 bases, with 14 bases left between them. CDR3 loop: CASSPPGGSEQYF. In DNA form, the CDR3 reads TGTGCCAGCAGCCCCCCCGGGGGAAGCGAGCAGTACTTC.

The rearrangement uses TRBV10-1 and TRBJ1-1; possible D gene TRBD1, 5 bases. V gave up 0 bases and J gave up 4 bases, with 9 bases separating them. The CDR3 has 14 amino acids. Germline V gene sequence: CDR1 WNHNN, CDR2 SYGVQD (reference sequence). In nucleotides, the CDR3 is TGCGCCAGCAGTGAGTCCCTGGGGACCACTGAAGCTTTCTTT. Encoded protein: CASSESLGTTEAFF.

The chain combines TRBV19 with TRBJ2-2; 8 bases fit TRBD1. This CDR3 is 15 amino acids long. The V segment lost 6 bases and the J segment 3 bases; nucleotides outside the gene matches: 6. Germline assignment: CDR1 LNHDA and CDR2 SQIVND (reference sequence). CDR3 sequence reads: CASRRTGFDTGELFF. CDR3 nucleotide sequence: TGTGCCAGTAGAAGGACAGGGTTCGACACCGGGGAGCTGTTTTTT.

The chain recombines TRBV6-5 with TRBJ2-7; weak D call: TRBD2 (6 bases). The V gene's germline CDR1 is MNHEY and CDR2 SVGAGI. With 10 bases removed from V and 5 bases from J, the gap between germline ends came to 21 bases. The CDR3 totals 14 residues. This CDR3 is CAIRGTFPPHEQYF. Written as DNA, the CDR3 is TGTGCCATCCGGGGGACTTTCCCCCCCCACGAGCAGTACTTC.

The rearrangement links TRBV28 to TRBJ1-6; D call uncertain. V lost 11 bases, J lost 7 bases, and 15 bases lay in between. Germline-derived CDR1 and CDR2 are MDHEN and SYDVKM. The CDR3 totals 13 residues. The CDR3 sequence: CACLREPNSPLHF. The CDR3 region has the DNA TGTGCCTGCCTCCGAGAGCCCAATTCACCCCTCCACTTT.

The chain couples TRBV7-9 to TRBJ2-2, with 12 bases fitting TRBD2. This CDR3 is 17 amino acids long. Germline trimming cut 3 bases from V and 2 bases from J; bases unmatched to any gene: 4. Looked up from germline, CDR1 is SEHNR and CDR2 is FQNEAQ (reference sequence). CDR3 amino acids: CASSFTSGRRNTGELFF. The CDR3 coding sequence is TGTGCCAGCAGCTTTACTAGCGGGAGGCGTAACACCGGGGAGCTGTTTTTT. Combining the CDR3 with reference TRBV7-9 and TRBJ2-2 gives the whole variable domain DTGVSQNPRHKITKRGQNVTFRCDPISEHNRLYWYRQTLGQGPEFLTYFQNEAQLEKSRLLSDRFSAERPKGSFSTLEIQRTEQGDSAMYLCASSFTSGRRNTGELFFGEGSRLTVL.

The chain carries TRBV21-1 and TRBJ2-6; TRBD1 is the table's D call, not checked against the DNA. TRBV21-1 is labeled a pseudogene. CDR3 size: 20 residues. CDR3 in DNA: TGTGCCAGCAGCAAAGAGGCCAGGGTCGCCCCTGACTCTGGGGCCAACGTCCTGACTTTC. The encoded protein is CASSKEARVAPDSGANVLTF.

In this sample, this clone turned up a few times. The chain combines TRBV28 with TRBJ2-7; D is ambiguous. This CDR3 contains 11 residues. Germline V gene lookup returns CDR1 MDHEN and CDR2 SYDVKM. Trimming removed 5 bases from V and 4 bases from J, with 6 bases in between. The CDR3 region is CASSQTYEQYF. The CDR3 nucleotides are TGTGCCAGCAGTCAGACTTACGAGCAGTACTTC.

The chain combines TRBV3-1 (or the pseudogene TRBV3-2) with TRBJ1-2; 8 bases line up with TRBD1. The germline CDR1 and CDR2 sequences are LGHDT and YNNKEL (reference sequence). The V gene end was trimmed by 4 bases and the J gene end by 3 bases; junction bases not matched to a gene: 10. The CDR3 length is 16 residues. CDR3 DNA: TGTGCCAGCAGCCGGGATGGACAGGGACTTTACTATGGCTACACCTTC. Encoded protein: CASSRDGQGLYYGYTF.

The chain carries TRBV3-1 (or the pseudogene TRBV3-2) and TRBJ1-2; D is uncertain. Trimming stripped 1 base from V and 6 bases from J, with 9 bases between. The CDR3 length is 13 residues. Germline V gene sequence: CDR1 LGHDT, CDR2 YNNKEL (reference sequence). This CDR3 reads CASSQGHTNGYTF. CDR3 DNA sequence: TGTGCCAGCAGCCAAGGACACACTAATGGCTACACCTTC.

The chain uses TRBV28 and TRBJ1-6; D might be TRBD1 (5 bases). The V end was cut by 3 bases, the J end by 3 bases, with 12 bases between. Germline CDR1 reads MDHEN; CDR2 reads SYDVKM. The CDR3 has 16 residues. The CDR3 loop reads CASSFAGSLYNSPLHF. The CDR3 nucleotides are TGTGCCAGCAGTTTCGCAGGGTCGCTCTATAATTCACCCCTCCACTTT. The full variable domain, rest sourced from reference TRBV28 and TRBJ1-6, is DVKVTQSSRYLVKRTGEKVFLECVQDMDHENMFWYRQDPGLGLRLIYFSYDVKMKEKGDIPEGYSVSREKKERFSLILESASTNQTSMYLCASSFAGSLYNSPLHFGNGTRLTVT.

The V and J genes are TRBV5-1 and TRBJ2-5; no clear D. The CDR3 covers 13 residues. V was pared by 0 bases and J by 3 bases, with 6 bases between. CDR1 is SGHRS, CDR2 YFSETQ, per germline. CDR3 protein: CASSLAPEETQYF. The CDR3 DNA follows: TGCGCCAGCAGCTTGGCCCCGGAAGAGACCCAGTACTTC.

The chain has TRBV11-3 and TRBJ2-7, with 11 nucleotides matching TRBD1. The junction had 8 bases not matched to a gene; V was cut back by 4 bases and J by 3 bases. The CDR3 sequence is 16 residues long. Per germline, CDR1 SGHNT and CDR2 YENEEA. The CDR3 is CASSSYTDRGRYEQYF. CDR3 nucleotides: TGTGCCAGCAGCTCTTATACGGACAGGGGGCGCTACGAGCAGTACTTC.

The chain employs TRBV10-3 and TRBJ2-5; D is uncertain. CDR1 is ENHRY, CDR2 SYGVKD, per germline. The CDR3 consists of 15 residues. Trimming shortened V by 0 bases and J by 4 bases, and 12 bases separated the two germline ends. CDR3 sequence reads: CAISESAIVGETQYF. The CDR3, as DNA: TGTGCCATCAGTGAGTCCGCGATCGTAGGAGAGACCCAGTACTTC.